The clone carrying this T cell receptor (beta chain) has a handful of counts. Its antigen is unknown. TCRdb re-derived calls from the 5' RACE reads in MiXCR, one entry per CDR3 protein. The sample lists approximately 140,000 distinct CDR3 sequences; over 15% were seen once. Per germline, CDR1 MDHEN and CDR2 SYDVKM. The V end was cut by 7 bases, the J end by 5 bases, with 18 bases between. The length of the CDR3 is 15 residues. The entry originates in a study of CD8 T cells in ankylosing spondylitis. Study-wide results and caveats: As reported, disease-linked clones showed significant enrichment in matched ankylosing spondylitis synovial fluid. A TCR beta motif of fewer than ten highly homologous variants seemed to mark ankylosing spondylitis blood.

This sequence originates from a male donor with ankylosing spondylitis. The specimen sequenced was blood, either unsorted or a sorted T cell fraction (not recorded which). This chain uses TRBV28 with TRBJ1-5; D gene uncertain. The CDR3 sequence: CASIPRPFSYQPQHF. The CDR3, as DNA: TGTGCCAGCATCCCTAGACCCTTTTCATATCAGCCCCAGCATTTT.